This is a list of T cell receptor beta chains from one sample in a study of blood T cell repertoires in COVID-19. Repertoires were generated with immunoSEQ multiplex PCR, while TCRdb's copy carries only in-frame clones and drops some. This table has 200,000 to 300,000 clones, 80% to 95% appearing once. Sequenced input: peripheral blood. Receptors originate from a young adult with COVID-19, enrolled during active disease. CDR3s include the opening cysteine and the closing phenylalanine or tryptophan.

V: TRBV7-9; J: TRBJ2-7; CDR3: CASSSGSGSYEQYF
V: TRBV9; J: TRBJ2-1; CDR3: CASSLAGGWEQFF
V: TRBV19; J: TRBJ2-1; CDR3: CASSISGRTYNEQFF
V: TRBV29-1; J: TRBJ2-1; CDR3: CSVGPAEGPDNEQFF
V: TRBV2; J: TRBJ2-7; CDR3: CASSLTYEQYF
V: TRBV6-1; J: TRBJ2-1; CDR3: CASSEVGLGNEQFF
V: TRBV9; J: TRBJ2-1; CDR3: CASSHGGNEQFF
V: TRBV5-1; J: TRBJ1-2; CDR3: CASSWGQGNGAYGYTF
V: TRBV7-9; J: TRBJ2-2; CDR3: CASSSGRRMGQSNTGELFF
V: TRBV6-6; J: TRBJ1-1; CDR3: CASSPTQGERGKTEAFF